One and the same sample provided the 25 T cell receptor beta chains below, sequenced in a study of blood T cells in healthy people across ages. Next came a second PCR, run for about 7 to 12 cycles, which used a sample-barcoded 5' primer along with a J-beta primer mix. TCRdb independently ran MiXCR on the 5' RACE reads; one entry per CDR3 protein. Of hundreds of thousands of distinct CDR3 sequences in the sample, roughly 20% were seen once. The sample consisted of blood. Receptor source: a man between 70 and 80 years old in good health.

In its sample, this clonotype was seen a few times. The CDR3 nucleotides read TGTGCCAGCTCACCAGGGATACTCTACGAGCAGTACTTC. It is translated as CASSPGILYEQYF. The gene calls are TRBV18 and TRBJ2-5, with D hard to call. Judging by the DNA end, TRBJ2-7 fits better; the J call may be wrong. Germline CDR1 KGHSH, CDR2 LQKENI. The CDR3 runs to 13 residues.

In this sample, this clonotype turned up a few times. The chain has TRBV6-5 and TRBJ2-5, with D perhaps TRBD1 (6 bases). The CDR3 loop spans 13 amino acids. V dropped 5 bases and J dropped 3 bases, with 10 bases sitting between them. Germline V gene lookup returns CDR1 MNHEY and CDR2 SVGAGI. CDR3 in DNA: TGTGCCAGCAGTAACACAGGGAAAGAGACCCAGTACTTC. This gives the protein CASSNTGKETQYF.

V usage is TRBV7-2 and J usage is TRBJ2-3; 10 bases are shared with TRBD2. The CDR3 is made up of 14 amino acids. J gave up 4 bases and V 5 bases, and 3 bases lay outside the gene matches. Germline CDR1 reads SGHTA; CDR2 reads FQGNSA. The CDR3 sequence: CASSTGLAADTQYF. The CDR3 DNA reads TGTGCCAGCAGCACTGGACTAGCGGCAGATACGCAGTATTTT.

The genes are TRBV7-2 and TRBJ1-1; unclear D gene. V was shortened by 2 bases and J by 10 bases, with 11 bases between the two germline ends. CDR1 and CDR2 (germline): SGHTA, FQGNSA. The CDR3 is 12 amino acids. The DNA for the CDR3 is TGTGCCAGCAGCTTATCTAACGGCGCAGCTTTCTTT. This translates into CASSLSNGAAFF.

A word on this clonotype: Germline is not matched at one junction end, which may reflect a read error. The V gene is TRBV3-1, the J gene TRBJ2-5; TRBD2 might be the D (5 bases). This CDR3 is 13 amino acids long. Germline CDR1 and CDR2: LGHDT and YNNKEL (reference sequence). The CDR3 reads CTSTGGLQETQYF. CDR3 nucleotides: TGTACCAGCACCGGAGGCTTGCAGGAGACCCAGTACTTC.

The table lists this clonotype with a few counts. CDR3 nucleotide sequence: TGTGCCAGCAGTAAGGGACAGGGGGTAAGGAATGAGCAGTTCTTC. It encodes CASSKGQGVRNEQFF. The V and J genes are TRBV6-6 and TRBJ2-5, with 11 bases aligning to TRBD1. The DNA end favors TRBJ2-1, so the J call may be wrong. This CDR3 comprises 15 residues. CDR1 MNHNY and CDR2 SVGAGI come from the germline V gene (reference sequence).

V and J are TRBV7-2 and TRBJ1-5, with 8 bases that match TRBD1. The length of the CDR3 is 16 residues. Germline CDR1 reads SGHTA; CDR2 reads FQGNSA. With V trimmed by 5 bases and J by 2 bases, 8 bases remained unmatched. The CDR3 loop reads CASSRGDRIGNQPQHF. Here the CDR3 DNA reads TGTGCCAGCAGCCGAGGGGACAGGATAGGCAATCAGCCCCAGCATTTT.

This clonotype was counted ten times or more. The chain uses TRBV29-1 and TRBJ2-3; 11 positions agree with TRBD2. The CDR3 length is 15 residues. CDR1 and CDR2 from the germline V gene are SQVTM and ANQGSEA. With 7 bases clipped from V and 4 bases from J, the junction kept 10 bases outside the gene matches. The CDR3 coding sequence is TGCAGCGCCAGTTTAGCGGGGGGGCTCGCAGATACGCAGTATTTT. Residues: CSASLAGGLADTQYF.

There are a few counts of this clonotype. Compared with germline, one end of the junction differs, possibly owing to a read error. The chain has TRBV12-3 or TRBV12-4 and TRBJ2-7, with 9 positions matching TRBD1. The CDR3 length is 16 residues. The CDR3 protein is CVSSLDWDRDPYEQYF. CDR3 bases: TGTGTCAGCAGTTTAGATTGGGACAGGGACCCCTACGAGCAGTACTTC.

The chain links TRBV7-2 to TRBJ2-5; 13 nucleotides match TRBD2. V trimming: 3 bases; J trimming: 5 bases; junction bases outside the gene matches: 3. Germline CDR1 reads SGHTA; CDR2 reads FQGNSA. The CDR3 consists of 15 residues. CDR3 loop: CASSFGTSGTETQYF. In DNA, the CDR3 is TGTGCCAGCAGCTTTGGGACTAGCGGGACGGAGACCCAGTACTTC.

This chain uses TRBV27 with TRBJ1-5; D perhaps matches TRBD1 (6 bases). Trimming took 3 bases from V and 7 from J, leaving 13 bases between them. Germline loops: CDR1 MNHEY, CDR2 SMNVEV (reference sequence). This CDR3 comprises 14 residues. The CDR3 loop is CASSFGSGGQPQHF. DNA for the CDR3: TGTGCCAGCAGTTTTGGCAGCGGGGGCCAGCCCCAGCATTTT.

With respect to this clonotype: Since the CDR3 does not end with the conserved phenylalanine or tryptophan, this likely comes from a read error. This chain connects TRBV5-1 to TRBJ2-5, with TRBD1 as a possible D gene (6 bases). Germline assignment: CDR1 SGHRS and CDR2 YFSETQ. V was pared by 4 bases and J by 4 bases, with 17 bases between. The CDR3 runs 15 residues. The CDR3 coding sequence is TGCGCCAGCAGCCATGTCCCCAGGGGAACAGAGACCCAGTACTTG. Its protein product is CASSHVPRGTETQYL.

The CDR3 DNA reads TGTGCCAGCAGCACGGGACAGTTCTCTGGAAACACCATATATTTT. Translated: CASSTGQFSGNTIYF. The gene calls are TRBV12-3 or TRBV12-4 and TRBJ1-3; 7 positions match TRBD1. V was clipped by 6 bases and J by 0 bases; unmatched bases: 5. This CDR3 contains 15 residues.

V and J are TRBV5-1 and TRBJ2-7; D may be TRBD2 (5 bases). This CDR3 contains 14 residues. Germline V gene sequence: CDR1 SGHRS, CDR2 YFSETQ. V lost 2 bases and J lost 1, with 10 bases in between. The CDR3 DNA follows: TGCGCCAGCAGCTTAAGGGAGAGATCCTACGAGCAGTACTTC. Its translation is CASSLRERSYEQYF. The full variable domain, in which reference TRBV5-1 and TRBJ2-7 provide the parts outside the CDR3, is KAGVTQTPRYLIKTRGQQVTLSCSPISGHRSVSWYQQTPGQGLQFLFEYFSETQRNKGNFPGRFSGRQFSNSRSEMNVSTLELGDSALYLCASSLRERSYEQYFGPGTRLTVT.

A few counts support this clonotype. V and J are TRBV10-2 and TRBJ2-5; TRBD1 aligns across 9 bases. Near its end, the DNA agrees better with TRBJ2-1, so the J call may be wrong. Per the germline V gene, CDR1 is WSHSY and CDR2 is SAAADI. The CDR3 totals 12 residues. This CDR3 reads CASRDRGNEQFF. The CDR3 DNA sequence: TGCGCCAGCAGGGACAGGGGTAATGAGCAGTTCTTC.

The chain joins TRBV9 to TRBJ1-1; a weak D match, TRBD1 (6 bases). Germline values: CDR1 SGDLS, CDR2 YYNGEE. The length of the CDR3 is 14 residues. V gave up 4 bases and J gave up 7 bases, with 17 bases separating them. This CDR3 is CASSYRSEGGEAFF. CDR3 DNA sequence: TGTGCCAGCAGCTACCGATCGGAGGGGGGTGAAGCTTTCTTT.

V gene TRBV7-2 combines with J gene TRBJ2-5; D not resolved. CDR1 and CDR2 from the germline V gene are SGHTA and FQGNSA. Between the trimmed V and J ends, which lost 1 base and 2 bases, there was a span of 8 bases. The CDR3 spans 14 residues. The CDR3 sequence is CASSLDWWQETQYF. The DNA of the CDR3 is TGTGCCAGCAGCTTAGACTGGTGGCAAGAGACCCAGTACTTC.

This chain connects TRBV11-2 to TRBJ2-3; D may be TRBD2 (5 bases). The CDR3 covers 13 residues. Trimming removed 1 base from V and 6 bases from J, with 8 bases in between. Germline-derived CDR1 and CDR2 are SGHAT and FQNNGV. CDR3 region: CASSLAGMDTQYF. The CDR3 region has the DNA TGTGCCAGCAGCTTAGCCGGGATGGATACGCAGTATTTT.

In its sample, this clonotype was seen a few times. The chain combines TRBV9 with TRBJ1-4; D is uncertain. Per germline, CDR1 SGDLS and CDR2 YYNGEE. The V end was cut by 4 bases, the J end by 7 bases, with 11 bases between. The CDR3 has 13 residues. CDR3 sequence reads: CASSPEWSEKLFF. The CDR3 bases are TGTGCCAGCAGCCCAGAGTGGAGTGAAAAACTGTTTTTT.

The rearrangement links TRBV29-1 to TRBJ1-5, with D hard to call. CDR1 and CDR2 from the germline V gene are SQVTM and ANQGSEA. The ends were cut back, 3 bases at V and 4 bases at J, with 16 bases in the middle. This CDR3 is 15 amino acids long. In DNA, the CDR3 is TGCAGCGTTGACCTGTGGGGAATCGAGAATCAGCCCCAGCATTTT. Residues: CSVDLWGIENQPQHF.

The chain carries TRBV18 and TRBJ1-2; no reliable D call. Germline V gives CDR1 KGHSH, CDR2 LQKENI. Trimming removed 1 base at V and 7 bases at J, with 10 bases between. CDR3 size: 13 residues. The CDR3 protein is CASSPQDSVGYTF. CDR3 nucleotide sequence: TGTGCCAGCTCACCACAGGATTCGGTTGGCTACACCTTC.

The J gene is TRBJ2-2, the V gene TRBV20-1; 10 bases align to TRBD1. V shed 5 bases and J 6 bases; nucleotides not matched to a gene: 6. This CDR3 is 14 amino acids long. Germline assignment: CDR1 DFQATT and CDR2 SNEGSKA (reference sequence). The CDR3 sequence: CSAAPGTGAGELFF. CDR3 sequence (DNA): TGCAGTGCTGCTCCCGGGACAGGGGCCGGGGAGCTGTTTTTT.

The J gene is TRBJ2-7, the V gene TRBV6-1; D remains unclear. Trimming took off 3 bases at V and 0 bases at J, with 12 bases between the two ends. Germline CDR1 is MNHNS and CDR2 is SASEGT. This CDR3 spans 15 amino acids. The CDR3 spells CASSDGLASSYEQYF. CDR3 nucleotide sequence: TGTGCCAGCAGTGATGGGTTGGCCAGCTCCTACGAGCAGTACTTC.

The chain recombines TRBV5-1 with TRBJ1-2; 12 bases map to TRBD1. V was clipped by 4 bases and J by 12 bases; unmatched bases: 7. Germline CDR1 is SGHRS and CDR2 is YFSETQ. The CDR3 spans 13 residues. CDR3 in amino acids: CASSPGTGGDNTF. The CDR3 coding sequence is TGCGCCAGCAGCCCTGGGACAGGGGGCGATAACACCTTC.

The rearrangement joins TRBV20-1 to TRBJ2-3, with 10 bases identical to TRBD1. In germline, CDR1 is DFQATT, CDR2 SNEGSKA (reference sequence). The CDR3 contains 14 residues. With 6 bases clipped from V and 6 bases from J, the junction kept 9 bases outside the gene matches. The CDR3 DNA reads as TGCAGTGCCCCCCCGGGACAGGGGTCGGATACGCAGTATTTT. Translation: CSAPPGQGSDTQYF.